Each of the 18 T cell receptor beta chains below was sequenced from the same sample in a study of cytomegalovirus exposure and HLA in healthy donors. In the PCR, 60 Vbeta and 13 Jbeta primers were used. Clones were read by immunoSEQ multiplex PCR, and TCRdb kept only the in-frame ones, dropping some. The repertoire holds roughly 150,000 clones, with almost 80% as singletons. The sample comprised PBMCs. These receptors originate from a male donor in good health and CMV-seronegative.

This clone was observed a single time. The DNA of the CDR3 is TGCAGCTTCTCGGCAGGACTCTACGAGCAGTACTTC. This gives the protein CSFSAGLYEQYF. This sequence joins TRBV29-1 and TRBJ2-7; possible D gene TRBD2, 5 bases. In germline, CDR1 is SQVTM, CDR2 ANQGSEA. This CDR3 is 12 amino acids long. The V end lost 8 bases, the J end lost 3 bases, and 14 bases lay between the germline ends.

The rearrangement uses TRBV12-5 and TRBJ1-2; 9 bases align to TRBD1. Germline values: CDR1 LGHNT, CDR2 FRNRAP. The CDR3 length is 19 residues. V lost 7 bases and J lost 2; bases outside the gene matches: 20. CDR3 in amino acids: CASVGTGHVEEYTNYGYTF. Here the CDR3 DNA reads TGTGCTAGTGTCGGGACAGGGCATGTCGAGGAGTATACGAACTATGGCTACACCTTC.

This rearrangement joins TRBV7-3 to TRBJ2-1; 10 positions agree with TRBD2. V was clipped by 5 bases and J by 6 bases; unmatched bases: 7. Germline V gene data show CDR1 as SGHTA and CDR2 as FQGTGA. The length of the CDR3 is 15 residues. CDR3 amino acids: CASSHTSGASNEQFF. CDR3 nucleotides: TGTGCCAGCAGCCATACTAGCGGGGCTTCCAATGAGCAGTTCTTC.

This clone occurred a few times. The chain employs TRBV30 and TRBJ2-2; D is unresolved. The CDR3 is made up of 14 amino acids. Trimming left V 5 bases short and J 0 bases short, with 10 bases between. Germline lookup yields CDR1 GTSNPN and CDR2 SVGIG (reference sequence). CDR3 sequence (DNA): TGTGCCTGGGGGCTGAGACCGAACACCGGGGAGCTGTTTTTT. It specifies CAWGLRPNTGELFF.

The genes are TRBV13 and TRBJ2-5; tentative D call: TRBD1 (6 bases). The DNA end favors TRBJ2-7, so the J call may be wrong. This CDR3 is 14 amino acids long. CDR1 and CDR2 from the germline V gene are PRHDT and FYEKMQ (reference sequence). This CDR3 is CASSFGTPSYEQYF. The CDR3 region has the DNA TGTGCCAGCAGCTTCGGGACACCCTCCTACGAGCAGTACTTC.

Remarks on this clone: At one end, the junction sequence differs from germline, possibly due to a read error. This chain links TRBV7-9 with TRBJ2-2, with 9 bases identical to TRBD1. Germline CDR1 reads SEHNR; CDR2 reads FQNEAQ (reference sequence). The CDR3 consists of 15 residues. The CDR3: CSSSLYRGRTGELFF. CDR3 DNA: TGTTCCAGCAGCTTATACAGGGGGCGGACCGGGGAGCTGTTTTTT.

The chain recombines TRBV18 with TRBJ2-1; D gene ambiguous. The CDR3 sequence is 13 residues long. Germline-derived CDR1 and CDR2 are KGHSH and LQKENI. V lost 6 bases to trimming and J lost 0 bases, with 6 bases between them. The CDR3 coding sequence is TGTGCCAGCTCTGCCAGCTCCTACAATGAGCAGTTCTTC. Translated, it gives CASSASSYNEQFF. The variable domain in full, completed from reference TRBV18 and TRBJ2-1, reads NAGVMQNPRHLVRRRGQEARLRCSPMKGHSHVYWYRQLPEEGLKFMVYLQKENIIDESGMPKERFSAEFPKEGPSILRIQQVVRGDSAAYFCASSASSYNEQFFGPGTRLTVL.

The chain recombines TRBV10-3 with TRBJ2-5; 10 nucleotides agree with TRBD2. The DNA end favors TRBJ2-7, so the J call may be wrong. The CDR3 contains 15 residues. In germline, CDR1 is ENHRY, CDR2 SYGVKD. CDR3: CAISGEAGGPYEQYF. CDR3 DNA sequence: TGTGCCATCAGTGGTGAAGCGGGAGGGCCCTACGAGCAGTACTTC.

V and J are TRBV7-2 and TRBJ1-1, with a tentative D call TRBD1 (5 bases). CDR1 is SGHTA and CDR2 is FQGNSA in the germline V gene. The length of the CDR3 is 15 residues. V lost 5 bases and J lost 2, with 15 bases in between. CDR3 in amino acids: CASSPYGAANTEAFF. CDR3 DNA sequence: TGTGCCAGCAGCCCCTATGGGGCTGCTAACACTGAAGCTTTCTTT.

The CDR3 reads CASSGGRGPNQPQHF. The DNA for the CDR3 is TGCGCCAGCAGTGGTGGGCGGGGGCCAAATCAGCCCCAGCATTTT. The chain links TRBV10-2 to TRBJ1-5, with D perhaps matching TRBD1 (6 bases). This CDR3 has 15 amino acids. V was cut by 4 bases and J by 4 bases, with 14 bases left in between. CDR1 is WSHSY, CDR2 SAAADI, per germline.

The rearrangement links TRBV9 to TRBJ2-1, with 9 nucleotides matching TRBD2. J gave up 10 bases and V 2 bases, and 10 bases lay outside the gene matches. CDR3 length equals 15 residues. In germline, CDR1 is SGDLS, CDR2 YYNGEE. As DNA, the CDR3 is TGTGCCAGCAGCGTTGGCGGGGGGGCCGTCGTCGAGCAGTTCTTC. Its translation: CASSVGGGAVVEQFF.

This sequence joins TRBV19 and TRBJ2-2; the D is unclear. V was pared by 7 bases and J by 2 bases, with 11 bases between. This CDR3 comprises 14 residues. Germline V gene data show CDR1 as LNHDA and CDR2 as SQIVND (reference sequence). CDR3 sequence reads: CASKEQLNTGELFF. As DNA, the CDR3 is TGTGCCAGTAAGGAACAGCTAAACACCGGGGAGCTGTTTTTT.

V and J are TRBV2 and TRBJ1-2, with D unclear. V lost 3 bases and J lost 5, with 10 bases in between. This CDR3 has 13 amino acids. Germline values: CDR1 SNHLY, CDR2 FYNNEI. CDR3 bases: TGTGCCAGCAGTGAGGAGAGAGGATATGGCTACACCTTC. Translating it yields CASSEERGYGYTF.

The chain links TRBV11-3 to TRBJ2-3, with D possibly TRBD2 on 5 matching bases. The CDR3 contains 17 residues. The V gene lost 2 bases and the J gene lost 0 bases, with 15 bases spanning the gap. Germline V gene data show CDR1 as SGHNT and CDR2 as YENEEA. CDR3 DNA sequence: TGTGCCAGCAGCTTATATGGTTCGGACTCTAGCACAGATACGCAGTATTTT. Protein product: CASSLYGSDSSTDTQYF.

This sequence joins TRBV7-9 and TRBJ2-1; 7 positions agree with TRBD2. Per germline, CDR1 SEHNR and CDR2 FQNEAQ (reference sequence). The CDR3 length is 14 residues. Trimming took 5 bases from V and 9 from J; bases not matched to a gene: 10. The CDR3, as DNA: TGTGCCAGCAGCAAGACGATGGGGAGGGGTGAGCAGTTCTTC. As protein: CASSKTMGRGEQFF.

The chain is built from TRBV7-3 and TRBJ1-1; D is uncertain. Looked up from germline, CDR1 is SGHTA and CDR2 is FQGTGA. There are 14 residues in the CDR3. Trimming took 2 bases from V and 5 from J, leaving 12 bases between them. The CDR3 sequence: CASSLFAGGTEAFF. The CDR3 DNA reads TGTGCCAGCAGCTTATTTGCGGGAGGGACTGAAGCTTTCTTT.

This chain uses TRBV7-9 with TRBJ2-7; D is perhaps TRBD1 (5 bases). This CDR3 has 14 amino acids. Germline V CDR1 and CDR2: SEHNR, FQNEAQ (reference sequence). Trimming took 2 bases from V and 5 from J, leaving 13 bases between them. The CDR3 sequence: CASSLYSGIHEQYF. CDR3 nucleotides: TGTGCCAGCAGCTTATATTCAGGGATCCACGAGCAGTACTTC.

The V gene is TRBV5-6, the J gene TRBJ1-5, with a weak D call TRBD1 (6 bases). V was pared by 4 bases and J by 4 bases, with 12 bases between. The CDR3 has 14 amino acids. The V gene's germline CDR1 is SGHDT and CDR2 YYEEEE. In DNA form, the CDR3 reads TGTGCCAGCAGCGTCAGGGGTTGGAATCAGCCCCAGCATTTT. Amino acids: CASSVRGWNQPQHF.